One TCR beta chain is described in this entry. This record belongs to a study of blood T cell repertoires in COVID-19. Study background: From T cells, B-cell-depleted T cells, or PBMCs came the material, which was cDNA or gDNA.

V was clipped by 0 bases and J by 0 bases, with 10 bases between them. There are 16 residues in the CDR3. Germline loops: CDR1 SGHRS, CDR2 YFSETQ. The repertoire was sequenced with immunoSEQ multiplex PCR; TCRdb's copy has only in-frame clones and lacks some. The table includes 150,000 to 200,000 clones, 65% to 90% detected once. The rearrangement joins TRBV5-1 to TRBJ2-1, with D uncertain. The receptor's source is a woman aged 55-69 years with acute COVID-19. The sequenced material came from PBMCs or T cells enriched from blood (not recorded which). This CDR3 reads CASSLVAASSYNEQFF. CDR3 coding DNA: TGCGCCAGCAGCTTGGTGGCGGCGAGCTCCTACAATGAGCAGTTCTTC. The variable domain in full, completed from reference TRBV5-1 and TRBJ2-1, reads KAGVTQTPRYLIKTRGQQVTLSCSPISGHRSVSWYQQTPGQGLQFLFEYFSETQRNKGNFPGRFSGRQFSNSRSEMNVSTLELGDSALYLCASSLVAASSYNEQFFGPGTRLTVL.